Following are 4 T cell receptor beta chains from one sample sequenced in a study of Ad26.COV2.S vaccination and SARS-CoV-2 variants. Data came from immunoSEQ multiplex PCR; TCRdb stores just in-frame clones and leaves some out. The sample lists hundreds of thousands of clones, around 89% occurring once. Treatment here: some 20 received Ad26.COV2.S at low or high dose, single or two shots; about 5 received placebo; per-sample allocation not given. Day 63 after the first injection of vaccine or placebo was the sampling time. This specimen was peripheral blood, taken in a trial of Ad26.COV2.S vaccine versus placebo. All receptors come from a person aged 18-60 years who received the Ad26.COV2.S COVID-19 vaccine or a placebo.

This chain uses TRBV5-4 with TRBJ2-3; D uncertain. CDR3 length: 12 amino acids. Trimming shortened V by 2 bases and J by 2 bases, and 3 bases separated the two germline ends. In germline, CDR1 is SGHNT, CDR2 YYREEE (reference sequence). The CDR3 sequence: CASSLPTDTQYF. The CDR3, as DNA: TGTGCCAGCAGCTTACCCACAGATACGCAGTATTTT.

This rearrangement joins TRBV7-8 to TRBJ2-5, with D maybe TRBD2 (6 bases). Germline V gives CDR1 SGHVS, CDR2 FQNEAQ. With 1 base removed from V and 10 bases from J, the gap between germline ends came to 10 bases. The CDR3 is 12 residues long. CDR3 in amino acids: CASSLGPGVQYF. The CDR3 DNA reads TGTGCCAGCAGCTTAGGGCCGGGGGTCCAGTACTTC.

The CDR3 nucleotides read TGCAGCGTGAGGGACTTAAGAAGGGAGACCCAGTACTTC. It codes for CSVRDLRRETQYF. The chain employs TRBV29-1 and TRBJ2-5; TRBD2 might be the D (6 bases). The CDR3 is made up of 13 amino acids. Germline assignment: CDR1 SQVTM and CDR2 ANQGSEA. Trimming pared 6 bases from V and 5 bases from J, leaving 16 bases between.

As to this clone: The same CDR3 also results from other DNA sequences found in this sample. The chain couples TRBV28 to TRBJ1-5; TRBD1 might be the D (5 bases). CDR3 length: 15 residues. Germline V gene sequence: CDR1 MDHEN, CDR2 SYDVKM. V was trimmed by 3 bases and J by 1 base, leaving 10 bases between them. The CDR3 nucleotides are TGTGCCAGCAGTTTTGGGGGTGCCAGCAATCAGCCCCAGCATTTT. Translating it yields CASSFGGASNQPQHF.